This record covers a single T cell receptor (beta chain). Antigen: not known. The CDR3 totals 15 residues. Germline-derived CDR1 and CDR2 are SEHNR and FQNEAQ (reference sequence). The ends lost 5 bases at V and 8 bases at J; junction bases unmatched: 6. The sample comes from a study of cytomegalovirus exposure and HLA in healthy donors. Study-wide results and caveats: There were several of the most significant clusters that appeared linked to common viral pathogens in a later analysis.

The PCR was carried out with 60 Vbeta primers and 13 Jbeta primers. TCRdb's table, derived via immunoSEQ multiplex PCR, lists solely in-frame clones and lacks some. The data contain hundreds of thousands of clones, around nine tenths of them singletons. The TCR originated in a woman between 18 and 29 years old in good health and CMV-seronegative. The chain is built from TRBV7-9 and TRBJ2-1; 13 bases line up with TRBD2. Sequencing was performed on PBMCs. Written as DNA, the CDR3 is TGTGCCAGCAGCCGGACTAGCGGGGGAGAAGATGAGCAGTTCTTC. Translation gives CASSRTSGGEDEQFF. The full variable domain, in which reference TRBV7-9 and TRBJ2-1 provide the parts outside the CDR3, is DTGVSQNPRHKITKRGQNVTFRCDPISEHNRLYWYRQTLGQGPEFLTYFQNEAQLEKSRLLSDRFSAERPKGSFSTLEIQRTEQGDSAMYLCASSRTSGGEDEQFFGPGTRLTVL.